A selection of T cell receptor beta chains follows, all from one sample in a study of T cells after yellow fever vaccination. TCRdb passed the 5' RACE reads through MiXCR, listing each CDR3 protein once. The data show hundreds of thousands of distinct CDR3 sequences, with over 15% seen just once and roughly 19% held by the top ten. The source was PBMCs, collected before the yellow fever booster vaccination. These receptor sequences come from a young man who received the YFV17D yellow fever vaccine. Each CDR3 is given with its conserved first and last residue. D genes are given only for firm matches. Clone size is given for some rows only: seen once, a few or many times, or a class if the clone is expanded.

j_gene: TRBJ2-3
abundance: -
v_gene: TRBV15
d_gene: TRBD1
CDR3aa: CATSRDRGADTQYF
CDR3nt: TGTGCCACCAGCAGGGACAGGGGTGCAGATACGCAGTATTTT

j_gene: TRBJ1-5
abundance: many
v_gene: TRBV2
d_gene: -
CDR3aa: CASSAVRDQPQHF
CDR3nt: TGTGCCAGCAGTGCTGTCAGAGATCAGCCCCAGCATTTT

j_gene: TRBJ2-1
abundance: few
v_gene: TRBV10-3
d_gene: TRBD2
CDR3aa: CAIRSGGNPYNEQFF
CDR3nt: TGTGCCATCAGGAGCGGGGGTAACCCCTACAATGAGCAGTTCTTC

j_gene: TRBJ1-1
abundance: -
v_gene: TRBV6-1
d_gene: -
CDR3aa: CASSSQMNTEAFF
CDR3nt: TGTGCCAGCAGTTCGCAAATGAACACTGAAGCTTTCTTT

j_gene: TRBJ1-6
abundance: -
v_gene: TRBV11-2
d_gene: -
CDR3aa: CASSSADSNSPLHF
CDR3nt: TGTGCCAGCAGCTCCGCGGACAGTAATTCACCCCTCCACTTT

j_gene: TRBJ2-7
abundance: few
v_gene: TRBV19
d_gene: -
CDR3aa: CASTRGKLPYEQYF
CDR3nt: TGTGCCAGTACGAGAGGCAAGCTCCCCTACGAGCAGTACTTC

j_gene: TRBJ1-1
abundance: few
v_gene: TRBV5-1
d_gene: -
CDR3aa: CASSWTTGEAFF
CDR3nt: TGCGCCAGCAGCTGGACCACCGGTGAAGCTTTCTTT

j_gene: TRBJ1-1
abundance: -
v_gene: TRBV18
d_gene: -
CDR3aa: CASSPARDTEAFF
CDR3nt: TGTGCCAGCTCACCGGCCCGGGACACTGAAGCTTTCTTT

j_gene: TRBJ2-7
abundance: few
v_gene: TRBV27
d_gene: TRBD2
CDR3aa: CASSPSGGSQYEQYF
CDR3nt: TGTGCCAGCAGTCCTAGCGGGGGAAGCCAGTACGAGCAGTACTTC

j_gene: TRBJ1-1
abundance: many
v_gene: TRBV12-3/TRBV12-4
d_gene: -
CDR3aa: CASSLEGVGTEAFF
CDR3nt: TGTGCCAGCAGTTTAGAGGGGGTGGGGACTGAAGCTTTCTTT

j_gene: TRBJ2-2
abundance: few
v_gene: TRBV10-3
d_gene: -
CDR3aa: CAISQTGVLGTGELFF
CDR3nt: TGTGCCATCAGTCAGACCGGGGTACTGGGGACCGGGGAGCTGTTTTTT

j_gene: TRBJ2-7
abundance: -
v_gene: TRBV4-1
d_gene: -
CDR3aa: CASSQASGNPSYEQYF
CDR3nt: TGCGCCAGCAGCCAAGCTTCCGGGAACCCCTCCTACGAGCAGTACTTC

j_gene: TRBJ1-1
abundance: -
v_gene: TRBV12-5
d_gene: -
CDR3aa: CASNMGFTEAFF
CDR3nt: TGTGCTAGTAATATGGGGTTCACTGAAGCTTTCTTT

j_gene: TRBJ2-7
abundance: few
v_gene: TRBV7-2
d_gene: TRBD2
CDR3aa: CASSFASGVYEQYF
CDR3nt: TGTGCCAGCAGCTTCGCTAGCGGGGTATACGAGCAGTACTTC

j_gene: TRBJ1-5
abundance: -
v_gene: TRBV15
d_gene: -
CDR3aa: CATSGGWNQPQHF
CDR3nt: TGTGCCACCAGCGGCGGGTGGAATCAGCCCCAGCATTTT

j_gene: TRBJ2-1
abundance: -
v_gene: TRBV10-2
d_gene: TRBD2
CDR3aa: CAGGGSGNEQFF
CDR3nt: TGCGCCGGGGGGGGTAGCGGCAATGAGCAGTTCTTC

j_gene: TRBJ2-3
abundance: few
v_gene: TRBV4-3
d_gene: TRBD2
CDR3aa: CASSQDFSGGPYYTQYF
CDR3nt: TGCGCCAGCAGCCAGGATTTTAGCGGGGGGCCGTACTATACGCAGTATTTT

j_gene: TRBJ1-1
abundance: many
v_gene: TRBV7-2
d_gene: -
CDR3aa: CASSLEYGVNTEAFF
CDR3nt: TGTGCCAGCAGCTTAGAATACGGGGTGAACACTGAAGCTTTCTTT

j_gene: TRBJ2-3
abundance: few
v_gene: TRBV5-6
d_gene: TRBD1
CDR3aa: CASSLAGTGSLTQYF
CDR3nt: TGTGCCAGCAGCTTGGCTGGGACAGGGAGTTTAACGCAGTATTTT

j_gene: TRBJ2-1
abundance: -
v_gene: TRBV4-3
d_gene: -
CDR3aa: CASSQALYNEQFF
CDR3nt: TGCGCCAGCAGCCAAGCCCTCTACAATGAGCAGTTCTTC

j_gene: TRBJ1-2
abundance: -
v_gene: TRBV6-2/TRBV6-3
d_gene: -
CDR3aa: CASSDPRHLNDYGYTF
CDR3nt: TGTGCCAGCAGTGACCCTCGACACCTTAACGACTATGGCTACACCTTC

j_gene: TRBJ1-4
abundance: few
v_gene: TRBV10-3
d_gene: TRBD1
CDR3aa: CATKTGDREKLFF
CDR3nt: TGTGCCACCAAGACAGGGGACCGTGAAAAACTGTTTTTT